Below are 21 T cell receptor beta chains sequenced from a single sample in a study of cytotoxic CD8 clonotypes in ibrutinib-treated CLL. Clones were read by immunoSEQ multiplex PCR, and TCRdb kept only the in-frame ones, dropping some. This sample has about 160,000 clones, with roughly 77% found just once. The source was PBMCs, collected after 12 months of ibrutinib treatment. These receptors came from a human donor with chronic lymphocytic leukemia.

This chain connects TRBV27 to TRBJ2-5; 8 bases are a match to TRBD1. The length of the CDR3 is 16 residues. Germline V CDR1 and CDR2: MNHEY, SMNVEV (reference sequence). V shed 0 bases, J shed 5 bases, and the junction held 8 bases outside the gene matches. CDR3 protein: CASSLSSRGRFETQYF. The DNA of the CDR3 is TGTGCCAGCAGTTTATCGTCCAGGGGGCGATTCGAGACCCAGTACTTC.

The chain couples TRBV27 to TRBJ1-6; D remains unclear. The germline V gene encodes CDR1 MNHEY and CDR2 SMNVEV (reference sequence). Deletions cut 6 bases from V and 4 bases from J, with 13 bases between. This CDR3 comprises 15 residues. CDR3 sequence reads: CASRGGESYNSPLHF. DNA of the CDR3: TGTGCCAGCAGAGGTGGAGAAAGTTATAATTCACCCCTCCACTTT.

The chain couples TRBV27 to TRBJ2-1, with D maybe TRBD2 (6 bases). Germline values: CDR1 MNHEY, CDR2 SMNVEV (reference sequence). The V and J ends lost 6 bases and 2 bases respectively, with 14 bases between them. The CDR3 extends over 15 amino acids. The CDR3 here is CASSGGLNPYNEQFF. The CDR3 DNA follows: TGTGCCAGCAGCGGAGGGTTGAACCCCTACAATGAGCAGTTCTTC.

This clone appeared a few times. The chain combines TRBV5-1 with TRBJ2-3, with D hard to call. This CDR3 has 16 residues. V lost 0 bases and J 0 bases, leaving 11 bases between the germline ends. CDR1 and CDR2 (germline): SGHRS, YFSETQ. The CDR3 region is CASSLDPAPSTDTQYF. Written as DNA, the CDR3 is TGCGCCAGCAGCTTGGACCCAGCTCCCAGCACAGATACGCAGTATTTT.

The V gene is TRBV28, the J gene TRBJ1-2, with 7 bases matching TRBD1. Germline CDR1 reads MDHEN; CDR2 reads SYDVKM. The CDR3 has 16 amino acids. V gave up 9 bases and J gave up 4 bases; unmatched junction bases: 17. The CDR3 DNA reads TGTGCCAGTGAATCCGGGACAGAGTCCCAAATCTATGGCTACACCTTC. Residues: CASESGTESQIYGYTF.

The chain carries TRBV28 and TRBJ2-1, with 7 bases lining up with TRBD2. The CDR3 covers 11 residues. J gave up 15 bases and V 9 bases, and 11 bases lay outside the gene matches. Germline lookup yields CDR1 MDHEN and CDR2 SYDVKM. The CDR3 loop reads CASLGRAEAFF. Here the CDR3 DNA reads TGTGCCAGTCTTGGGAGGGCCGAGGCGTTCTTC.

As for this clone: Other nucleotide sequences in the sample specify the same CDR3. The chain joins TRBV5-4 to TRBJ1-2; 7 bases agree with TRBD1. CDR1 and CDR2 from the germline V gene are SGHNT and YYREEE (reference sequence). V gave up 3 bases and J gave up 2 bases; unmatched junction bases: 4. The CDR3 is made up of 14 amino acids. The CDR3 protein is CASSSGTANYGYTF. DNA for the CDR3: TGTGCCAGCAGCTCCGGGACAGCAAACTATGGCTACACCTTC.

The chain couples TRBV14 to TRBJ1-2, with D uncertain. The germline V gene has CDR1 SGHDN and CDR2 FVKESK. This CDR3 region has 18 residues. The V and J ends lost 0 bases and 4 bases respectively, with 21 bases between them. The CDR3 sequence is CASSQDSSSIGFGYGYTF. The DNA for the CDR3 is TGTGCCAGCAGCCAAGATTCCTCAAGTATAGGGTTCGGCTATGGCTACACCTTC.

This clone was seen a few times. The chain employs TRBV6-1 and TRBJ2-5; D ambiguous. The CDR3 consists of 15 residues. Trimming shortened V by 8 bases and J by 5 bases, and 21 bases separated the two germline ends. Germline lookup yields CDR1 MNHNS and CDR2 SASEGT. CDR3 sequence: CASSRGAALSETQYF. The CDR3 DNA reads as TGTGCCAGCTCGCGCGGAGCCGCGTTAAGCGAGACCCAGTACTTC.

The gene calls are TRBV7-2 and TRBJ2-3; TRBD1 might be the D (5 bases). Germline V gene sequence: CDR1 SGHTA, CDR2 FQGNSA. Deletions cut 4 bases from V and 3 bases from J, with 14 bases between. The CDR3 spans 15 residues. CDR3 nucleotide sequence: TGTGCCAGCAGCTGGCAGGGTATGGGGACAGATACGCAGTATTTT. The encoded protein is CASSWQGMGTDTQYF.

This chain uses TRBV9 with TRBJ1-2, with unresolved D. Per germline, CDR1 SGDLS and CDR2 YYNGEE. Trimming took 0 bases from V and 1 from J, leaving 7 bases between them. The CDR3 is 14 amino acids. The CDR3 DNA reads TGTGCCAGCAGCGTAGATCTTTTTAACTATGGCTACACCTTC. Translation gives CASSVDLFNYGYTF.

The chain uses TRBV7-2 and TRBJ1-3; D not certain. CDR1 and CDR2 from the germline V gene are SGHTA and FQGNSA. V gave up 1 base and J gave up 1 base, with 8 bases separating them. The CDR3 sequence is 15 residues long. CDR3 DNA sequence: TGTGCCAGCAGCTTAGGTGGTTATTCTGGAAACACCATATATTTT. Encoded protein: CASSLGGYSGNTIYF. The full variable domain, in which reference TRBV7-2 and TRBJ1-3 provide the parts outside the CDR3, is GAGVSQSPSNKVTEKGKDVELRCDPISGHTALYWYRQSLGQGLEFLIYFQGNSAPDKSGLPSDRFSAERTGGSVSTLTIQRTQQEDSAVYLCASSLGGYSGNTIYFGEGSWLTVV.

The V call is TRBV6-1, the J call TRBJ2-3, with D tentatively TRBD2 (6 bases). This CDR3 is 15 amino acids long. V lost 7 bases to trimming and J lost 6 bases, with 20 bases between them. Per the germline V gene, CDR1 is MNHNS and CDR2 is SASEGT. The CDR3 reads CASINGGSATDTQYF. The CDR3 region has the DNA TGTGCCAGCATCAACGGGGGTTCAGCAACCGATACGCAGTATTTT.

The gene calls are TRBV4-3 and TRBJ1-1; the D gene is possibly TRBD1 (5 bases). CDR3 size: 18 residues. Germline CDR1 is LGHNA and CDR2 is YSLEER. Trimming left V 1 base short and J 6 bases short, with 24 bases between. The CDR3 sequence: CASSQASDGWGTVAEAFF. The CDR3 DNA reads TGCGCCAGCAGCCAAGCAAGCGACGGGTGGGGCACGGTCGCTGAAGCTTTCTTT.

The chain is built from TRBV29-1 and TRBJ2-3; 7 nucleotides line up with TRBD2. There are 15 residues in the CDR3. Trimming at V came to 6 bases and at J to 6 bases, leaving 15 bases not matched to a gene. The germline gives CDR1 SQVTM, CDR2 ANQGSEA. The CDR3 DNA reads TGCAGCGTAACGTTCGGGGGAGGGCCCTCGGATACGCAGTATTTT. It is translated as CSVTFGGGPSDTQYF.

Only one count was recorded for this clone. The V call is TRBV4-3, the J call TRBJ2-1; D is undetermined. The CDR3 loop spans 16 amino acids. V lost 0 bases to trimming and J lost 1 base, with 10 bases between them. Looked up from germline, CDR1 is LGHNA and CDR2 is YSLEER. The CDR3 here is CASSQDHLDSYNEQFF. The DNA for the CDR3 is TGCGCCAGCAGCCAAGATCACCTAGATTCCTACAATGAGCAGTTCTTC.

This chain joins TRBV5-8 and TRBJ1-1, with D unclear. Trimming shortened V by 2 bases and J by 14 bases, and 7 bases separated the two germline ends. CDR1 and CDR2 from the germline V gene are SGHTS and YDEGEE. The CDR3 loop spans 9 amino acids. The CDR3 loop reads CASSLQPFF. CDR3 DNA: TGTGCCAGCAGCTTACAACCCTTCTTT.

This clone was detected only once. The J gene is TRBJ1-2, the V gene TRBV28; TRBD1 agrees at 7 bases. With V trimmed by 3 bases and J by 5 bases, 6 bases remained unmatched. This CDR3 has 14 amino acids. The V gene's germline CDR1 is MDHEN and CDR2 SYDVKM. The CDR3 DNA is TGTGCCAGCAGTTTTGGGGCAGGGGGGTATGGCTACACCTTC. The encoded protein is CASSFGAGGYGYTF.

The V call is TRBV27, the J call TRBJ1-3, with D possibly TRBD1 on 6 matching bases. V lost 2 bases and J lost 4, with 9 bases in between. The CDR3 is 14 amino acids. Germline V lookup: CDR1 MNHEY, CDR2 SMNVEV (reference sequence). The CDR3 protein is CASSLAGAGNTIYF. The CDR3 region has the DNA TGTGCCAGCAGTTTAGCAGGGGCCGGAAACACCATATATTTT.

This clone has only one observation. The J gene is TRBJ1-2, the V gene TRBV28, with D possibly matching TRBD1 (5 bases). The ends were cut back, 5 bases at V and 3 bases at J, with 13 bases in the middle. In germline, CDR1 is MDHEN, CDR2 SYDVKM. CDR3 size: 14 residues. The CDR3 sequence is CASSLRQIYYGYTF. The CDR3 DNA reads as TGTGCCAGCAGTCTTAGACAGATTTACTATGGCTACACCTTC.

The V gene is TRBV19, the J gene TRBJ1-2; a possible D gene is TRBD1 (5 bases). V was shortened by 8 bases and J by 1 base, with 11 bases between the two germline ends. This CDR3 has 13 residues. The V gene's germline CDR1 is LNHDA and CDR2 SQIVND (reference sequence). CDR3 coding DNA: TGTGCCAGTGAACGACAGCTTAACTATGGCTACACCTTC. Its translation: CASERQLNYGYTF.